This T cell receptor (beta chain) was profiled in a study of Ad26.COV2.S vaccination and SARS-CoV-2 variants. Study-wide results and limits: It was vaccine recipients, not placebo recipients, who had the higher spike-specific TCR breadth.

Specified treatment: about 20 received Ad26.COV2.S at low or high dose, single or two shots; roughly 5 received placebo; per-sample allocation not given. Collection of the samples took place on day 63 after the first injection of vaccine or placebo. Only in-frame clones appear in the TCRdb table, and some are missing; sequencing was by immunoSEQ multiplex PCR. This sample has some 330,000 clones; 85% to 90% occur once, and the top ten carry about 5.4%. V dropped 8 bases and J dropped 7 bases, with 12 bases sitting between them. CDR3 size: 12 residues. The germline V gene has CDR1 WSHSY and CDR2 SAAADI. Turning to this clone: Its antigen is as yet unknown.

This TCR was recovered from a person aged 18-65 years who received the Ad26.COV2.S COVID-19 vaccine or a placebo. This material consisted of peripheral blood, taken in a trial of Ad26.COV2.S vaccine versus placebo. The chain carries TRBV10-2 and TRBJ1-5; D ambiguous. As DNA, the CDR3 is TGCGCCAGCGGGGAACCAGGCCAGCCCCAGCATTTT. Protein: CASGEPGQPQHF.